The present entry profiles one TCR beta chain with its context. The target of this receptor is not known. The record has no base qualities; no much larger clone is one base away. The donors were roughly 39 Caucasian individuals from Russia, aged roughly 6 to 90 years, who were systemically healthy. Roughly 11 milliliters of peripheral blood were drawn from each donor into EDTA-treated Vacutainer tubes. Ficoll-Paque density-gradient centrifugation was used to isolate PBMCs, with at least 6.5 million per sample. Trizol reagent was used to extract total RNA from PBMCs, with at least 6 micrograms per sample. The percentages of naive CD45RAhigh/CD27high T cells were determined by flow cytometry on a PBMC aliquot from every donor. The data originate from a study of blood T cells in healthy people across ages (dated by TCRdb to between 2015 and 2016). With regard to the full study: In model experiments, template switching captured roughly one uniquely barcoded TCR beta cDNA molecule for every two T cells. The donors were divided into four age groups: young (average around 16 years), middle-aged (roughly 40), aged (roughly 60) and long-lived (about 79). Donors of different ages were randomly distributed across sequencing lanes to avoid experimental bias. The study analyzed two additional independent replicas of 1 million unique cDNA reads from the same blood draw for two donors, one aged 18 to 30 and one aged 80 or older. The study measured age-related changes in TCR beta repertoire diversity using deep sequencing normalized with unique cDNA molecular identifiers. The investigation overall reported the following: Compared with the aged group, the long-lived group had more naive CD4+ T cells, fewer expanded clones and increased TCR diversity, suggesting age selection. As age increased, observed TCR beta diversity per million T cells dropped in a roughly linear way, and a significant reduction was already evident by age 40. Donor CMV infection status was unknown, potentially confounding age-related changes in expanded clonotypes. Observed TCR beta diversity correlated strongly with the percentage of naive T cells measured by flow cytometry. Because profiling used bulk unsorted PBMCs, naive and antigen-experienced compartments could not be compared conclusively. Total diversity estimates from one million sequenced T cells were considered lower bounds and underestimates.

Library prep was done by 5' RACE. TCRdb shows the sequencer as Illumina HiSeq 2500. A second roughly 6 to 12 cycle PCR used a sample-barcoded 5' primer and a J-beta primer mix. Each TCR beta cDNA molecule received a unique molecular identifier from a template-switch 5' adaptor carrying 12 random nucleotides. Each sample yielded at least 2.5 million CDR3-containing paired-end reads. First-strand cDNA was synthesized from all RNA with the Mint cDNA synthesis kit, primed by a TRBC-specific oligonucleotide. Following uracil-DNA glycosylase treatment, a first 18-cycle PCR with universal primers M1SS and BC2_uni_R was performed on all cDNA. Regarding the original processing steps: Each sample was normalized by randomly selecting 1 million high-quality reads, each carrying a distinct molecular identifier. Reads with shared molecular identifiers were discarded instead of being binned into consensus sequences. MiTCR, set to a Q25 quality threshold and the strictest error-elimination algorithm, was used for CDR3 identification, clonotype clustering and error correction. A nonparametric unseen species model using Euler transformation provided a lower-bound estimate of total TCR beta diversity. TCRdb's own reprocessing of the public reads used fastp at Q25 and MiXCR and kept productive beta chains. Identical CDR3 proteins give one entry, which carries the most common genes and DNA. The V and J calls, along with clone size, are taken from TCRdb and not from the paper's own processing. Within this sample are 450,000 to 700,000 distinct CDR3 sequences, with roughly 29% of them counted one time only. The ten largest make up about a fifth of the sample.

The CDR3 sequence holds 16 residues, the cysteine and phenylalanine included. The sequence is cut down to CDR3 DNA, 48 bases in frame from base 1. Via the germline V gene (reference sequence), CDR1 is MNHNY and CDR2 SVGAGI. At the junction V is shortened by 6 bases and J by 0 bases, with 15 bases in between. Sequencing input: blood. The rearranged segments are TRBV6-6 and TRBJ1-5, with TRBD1 tentatively as D gene (6 bases match). This clonotype was obtained from a woman in her 70s in good health. Read as DNA, the sequence is TGTGCCAGCAGCACCGACAGGCTCTATAGCAATCAGCCCCAGCATTTT. Its translation reads: CASSTDRLYSNQPQHF.